This T cell receptor (beta chain) was recovered during a study of cytomegalovirus exposure and HLA in healthy donors. Across the study: A prior analysis found 90 million to 120 million unique TCR beta sequences from 150 million to 200 million T cells.

Study results and limitations: The likely explanation for a cluster of highly shared sequence variants was sequencing artifact. Listed as cytomegalovirus-associated were around 160 TCR beta chains. A previous analysis found most TCR beta V segments productive roughly 87% or roughly 30% of the time.

Germline-derived CDR1 and CDR2 are SGHTA and FQGTGA. Trimming pared 3 bases from V and 9 bases from J, leaving 12 bases between. This CDR3 spans 13 amino acids. The PCR contained 60 Vbeta and 13 Jbeta primers. Assay used: immunoSEQ multiplex PCR; TCRdb lists only in-frame clones, some missing. The data hold about 120,000 clones, with about 80% observed a single time. This clone occurred a few times. Its specificity is not known. The TCR originated in a man in his 60s in good health and CMV-seropositive. This chain joins TRBV7-3 and TRBJ2-1, with a weak D call TRBD2 (6 bases). Input material: PBMCs. This chain's CDR3 is CASSLEPGAEQFF. The CDR3 nucleotides read TGTGCCAGCAGCTTGGAACCGGGAGCTGAGCAGTTCTTC.